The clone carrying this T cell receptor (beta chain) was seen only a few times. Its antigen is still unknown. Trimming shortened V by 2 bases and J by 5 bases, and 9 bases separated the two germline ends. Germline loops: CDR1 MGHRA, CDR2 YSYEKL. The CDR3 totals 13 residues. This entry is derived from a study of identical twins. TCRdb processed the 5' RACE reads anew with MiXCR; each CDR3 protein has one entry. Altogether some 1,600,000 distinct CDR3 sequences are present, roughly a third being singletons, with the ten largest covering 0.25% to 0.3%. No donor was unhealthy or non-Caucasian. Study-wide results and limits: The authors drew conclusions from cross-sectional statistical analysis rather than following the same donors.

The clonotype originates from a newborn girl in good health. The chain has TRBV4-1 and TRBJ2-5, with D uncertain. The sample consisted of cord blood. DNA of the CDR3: TGCGCCAGCAGCCAACGGCAGTTGGAGACCCAGTACTTC. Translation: CASSQRQLETQYF.